Listed below are T cell receptor beta chains from one sample, sequenced in a study of blood T cell repertoires in COVID-19. Clones were sequenced by immunoSEQ multiplex PCR, and TCRdb holds only the in-frame ones, with some missing. The table lists 91,000 or so clones, about 90% of them singletons. The material sequenced was peripheral blood. The receptors stem from a woman between 45 and 60 years old in a cohort sampled during active COVID-19. Each CDR3 is given with its conserved first and last residue. The D gene is left open where the match is weak. Size is omitted from some rows. Given values are once, few, many or a class for expanded clones.

d_call j_call clone_size v_call cdr3_aa cdr3_nt
TRBD1 TRBJ2-5 once TRBV11-3 CASRRSDRAAQYF TGTGCCAGCCGCCGGTCGGACAGGGCGGCCCAGTACTTC
. TRBJ1-2 . TRBV19 CASKFRGIYGYTF TGTGCCAGTAAGTTTCGAGGCATCTATGGCTACACCTTC
TRBD2 TRBJ2-1 . TRBV5-1 CASSLASGSSSYNEQFF TGCGCCAGCAGCTTGGCTAGCGGGTCCAGCTCCTACAATGAGCAGTTCTTC
TRBD2 TRBJ2-3 . TRBV4-1 CASSQVSSGGAPDTQYF TGCGCCAGCAGCCAAGTGTCGAGCGGGGGGGCCCCAGATACGCAGTATTTT
. TRBJ1-1 . TRBV15 CATSRLAVNTEAFF TGTGCCACCAGCAGACTGGCCGTGAACACTGAAGCTTTCTTT
. TRBJ1-4 few TRBV19 CASSRGGRRTNEKLFF TGTGCCAGTAGTAGGGGGGGAAGACGGACTAATGAAAAACTGTTTTTT
TRBD1 TRBJ2-7 . TRBV6-5 CASSYNDRDYEQYF TGTGCCAGCAGTTACAACGACAGGGACTACGAGCAGTACTTC
TRBD2 TRBJ2-1 . TRBV7-2 CASSLAGGKYNEQFF TGTGCCAGCAGCCTAGCGGGGGGGAAATACAATGAGCAGTTCTTC
. TRBJ2-7 . TRBV2 CASSVMGPYEQYF TGTGCCAGCAGTGTTATGGGCCCCTACGAGCAGTACTTC
. TRBJ2-7 . TRBV6-6 CASSPTQRGKSF TGTGCCAGCAGTCCTACTCAAAGGGGAAAGTCTTTC
TRBD2 TRBJ2-6 . TRBV7-9 CASSGPAGGGMGANVLTF TGTGCCAGCAGCGGACCAGCGGGAGGAGGGATGGGGGCCAACGTCCTGACTTTC
TRBD1 TRBJ1-5 . TRBV9 CASSATGAQPQHF TGTGCCAGCAGCGCGACAGGGGCTCAGCCCCAGCATTTT
TRBD1 TRBJ1-2 once TRBV15 CATSRAGTGVYGYTF TGTGCCACCAGCAGAGCGGGGACAGGGGTCTATGGCTACACCTTC
. TRBJ2-1 . TRBV5-1 CASTKDSYNEQFF TGCGCCAGCACCAAGGACAGCTACAATGAGCAGTTCTTC
. TRBJ2-7 . TRBV29-1 CSVKSSSYEQYF TGCAGCGTCAAGTCTAGCTCCTACGAGCAGTACTTC
TRBD1 TRBJ2-5 . TRBV15 CATSRDEGQGVRETQYF TGTGCCACCAGCAGAGATGAGGGACAGGGGGTGCGTGAGACCCAGTACTTC
. TRBJ2-2 . TRBV5-1 CASRTGTGELFF TGCGCCAGCAGGACAGGTACCGGGGAGCTGTTTTTT
. TRBJ2-1 . TRBV27 CASSLGRGSYNEQFF TGTGCCAGCAGTTTAGGCCGCGGCTCCTACAATGAGCAGTTCTTC
TRBD1 TRBJ2-2 . TRBV5-1 CASSPTGATNTGELFF TGCGCCAGCAGCCCCACAGGGGCCACAAACACCGGGGAGCTGTTTTTT
. TRBJ2-6 . TRBV5-1 CASSGLGTPSGANVLTF TGCGCCAGCAGCGGACTCGGGACACCCTCTGGGGCCAACGTCCTGACTTTC
TRBD1 TRBJ2-5 . TRBV6-5 CASRTQGARKTQYF TGTGCCAGCAGGACGCAGGGGGCGAGGAAGACCCAGTACTTC
. TRBJ2-7 . TRBV7-9 CASSVAGTRTYEQYF TGTGCCAGCAGCGTCGCCGGGACACGAACCTACGAGCAGTACTTC
TRBD1 TRBJ2-3 . TRBV6-9 CASSPGTVSTDTQYF TGTGCCAGCAGCCCGGGGACAGTTAGCACAGATACGCAGTATTTT
. TRBJ2-1 once TRBV11-3 CASSFEQNEQFF TGTGCCAGCAGCTTTGAACAGAATGAGCAGTTCTTC
. TRBJ1-1 . TRBV6-5 CASRLQEGNTEAFF TGTGCCAGCAGGCTCCAGGAGGGGAACACTGAAGCTTTCTTT
TRBD1 TRBJ1-2 . TRBV10-3 CAISGGQGSNGYTF TGTGCCATCAGTGGCGGACAGGGATCTAATGGCTACACCTTC
TRBD1 TRBJ1-2 . TRBV6-1 CASSEGDRGRYGYTF TGTGCCAGCAGTGAAGGGGACAGGGGCCGCTATGGCTACACCTTC
. TRBJ1-6 . TRBV2 CASSEEGIRNSPLHF TGTGCCAGCAGTGAGGAGGGAATAAGGAATTCACCCCTCCACTTT
TRBD1 TRBJ2-5 . TRBV11-3 CASSLDQGATQYF TGTGCCAGCAGCTTAGATCAGGGGGCAACCCAGTACTTC
TRBD2 TRBJ2-5 . TRBV29-1 CSVEESGTRETQYF TGCAGCGTTGAGGAAAGCGGGACTCGAGAGACCCAGTACTTC
. TRBJ2-1 few TRBV5-1 CASSLGDTRDEQFF TGCGCCAGCAGCTTGGGGGACACGCGGGATGAGCAGTTCTTC
. TRBJ1-1 . TRBV5-1 CASSLEGAKAFF TGCGCCAGCAGCTTGGAGGGAGCGAAAGCTTTCTTT
. TRBJ2-5 . TRBV6-5 CASRPQGPETQYF TGTGCCAGCAGACCACAGGGTCCAGAGACCCAGTACTTC
. TRBJ1-1 . TRBV27 CASRIDRINTEAFF TGTGCCAGCAGAATCGACAGGATTAACACTGAAGCTTTCTTT
TRBD1 TRBJ1-1 . TRBV6-5 CASSKWDRGAFF TGTGCCAGCAGTAAATGGGACAGAGGGGCTTTCTTT
. TRBJ2-3 . TRBV14 CASSQEENTQYF TGTGCCAGCAGCCAGGAGGAGAATACGCAGTATTTT
. TRBJ2-2 . TRBV7-6 CASSLGGISGELFF TGTGCCAGCAGCTTAGGAGGGATTAGCGGGGAGCTGTTTTTT
. TRBJ1-5 . TRBV6-2/TRBV6-3 CASSYSRAALNQPQHF TGTGCCAGCAGTTACTCGAGGGCGGCCCTCAATCAGCCCCAGCATTTT
TRBD1 TRBJ1-2 . TRBV13 CASSFRTGRYGYTF TGTGCCAGCAGCTTCCGGACAGGAAGATATGGCTACACCTTC
TRBD1 TRBJ1-6 . TRBV5-5 CASSGGQLNSPLHF TGTGCCAGCAGCGGGGGACAGCTAAATTCACCCCTCCACTTT
TRBD2 TRBJ2-1 . TRBV10-3 CAISDVAGGFEQFF TGTGCCATCAGTGATGTAGCGGGGGGTTTTGAGCAGTTCTTC